This T cell receptor (beta chain) is drawn from a study of cytomegalovirus exposure and HLA in healthy donors (dated by TCRdb to about 2017). With regard to the full study: An earlier analysis of 587 of the donors reported 250 to 350 Gb of sequence data and approximately 120 million unique TCR beta sequences obtained from approximately 180 million T cells. Class I and class II HLA loci were covered by the typing at four-digit resolution. A later analysis re-examined previously published TCR beta repertoires from more than 650 donors and added high-resolution HLA genotyping to investigate patterns of TCR occurrence. To predict cytomegalovirus infection status, the study combined high-throughput TCR immunosequencing, statistical association of individual TCRs with disease status, and machine learning. Among around 400 genotyped donors of the cohort, an average of approximately 200,000 unique TCR beta nucleotide sequences was sequenced per donor, of which 15% to 20% were non-productive. Four or five DR-DQ haplotypes were handled as single units for association and clustering because linkage in the cohort was strong. An early release covering 550 to 650 HLA-typed donors comprised around 300 gigabases of sequencing data and about 90 million unique TCR sequences. The study profiled the T cell repertoires of 666 subjects by immunosequencing and related them to cytomegalovirus serostatus. Donor age, sex, ethnicity and CMV serostatus were compiled alongside the repertoire data. The number of donors typed differed by locus, with 629-630 for A, B, C, DRB1 and DQB1, roughly 550 for DQA1, approximately 580 for DPA1, and some 440 for DPB1. In an earlier analysis of over 550 of the donors, high-throughput TCR beta sequencing was used to judge whether each TCR beta V gene segment behaved as functional or pseudogenic. A separate validation cohort of 90 to 150 different subjects was used in addition to the approximately 640-subject first cohort. In a later genetic analysis, genome-wide SNP genotypes for about three fifths of the roughly 670 donors were used, and that subset was treated as a discovery cohort. All discovery cohort repertoires had been generated on a single sequencing platform. The later analysis used no new phenotypic data to find candidate immune exposures, relying instead on TCR beta sequences and their occurrence across donors. Of the roughly 410 genotyped donors, 65% to 90% were placed in the genetic ancestry cluster associated with self-reported Caucasian donors. The study aimed to test whether signatures of past pathogen exposure could be identified by cataloging public T cell receptors. What the study reported, not specific to this receptor: In vitro tests confirmed that three of the cytomegalovirus-associated TCR beta chains recognize cytomegalovirus antigens. Most TCR sequences were observed very rarely across donors, whereas some public TCRs were present in many individuals. In a later analysis, HLA-associated TCR beta chains were found to be more clonally expanded and to have lower generation probabilities than equally common non-associated chains. It was suggested by the authors that the approach could potentially be generalized to other disease states and immunological phenotypes. A group of highly shared sequence variants was considered likely to be a technical artifact of the sequencing pipeline. V-gene and J-gene trimming of TCR beta chains was associated with a missense DCLRE1C variant in a later genetic analysis, and the association was replicated in an independent cohort. In both the original and validation cohorts, the classifier was reported to diagnose cytomegalovirus status with high specificity and sensitivity. Because HLA typing was unavailable for some donors at each locus, only the typed subset was used in association tests. A later genetic analysis reported fewer N-insertions in productive TCRs among donors in an Asian-associated ancestry cluster than the approximately 700-donor mean. According to a later analysis, parvovirus B19, influenza, CMV and Epstein-Barr virus appeared linked to several top co-occurrence clusters. The 87-base-pair reads could not distinguish some IMGT-functional V segments, including TRBV6-2 and TRBV6-3, so those segments were excluded. Approximately 16 rarely observed V segments, including chromosome 9 orphons, were excluded from the earlier analysis of about 610 of the donors because counts were too low. CMV serostatus was the only immune exposure information available for the cohort. Broadly in line with IMGT annotations, most TCR beta V segments showed up in productive rearrangements about 87% or about 30% of the time in an earlier analysis of some 590 of the donors. A total of about 180 TCR beta chains were listed by the study as associated with cytomegalovirus. A further reported finding was that TCR beta sequences accurately predicted the HLA-A and HLA-B alleles for most subjects in the first cohort. Strong co-occurrence of HLA alleles, especially DR and DQ, made assigning TCR associations to individual alleles difficult. According to a later analysis, TCR association rates differed among HLA loci, with DRB1 alleles showing the most associated TCRs and HLA-C alleles showing the fewest. At a false discovery rate of 0.05, a later analysis linked about 17,000 TCR beta sequences to specific HLA alleles. Sequencing depth was assumed to be roughly uniform across donors in the presence/absence analyses, though that assumption may not hold. Correlated functional status among segregating V segments might reflect linkage disequilibrium, but an unknown experimental factor could not be ruled out. This cohort had only TCR beta chains sequenced, and the lack of alpha or paired-chain data limited which features could be detected. According to a later analysis, most CMV-associated TCR beta chains appeared to be HLA-restricted, and the HLA associations seemed to be driven largely by CMV exposure.

The cohort comprised several hundred healthy bone marrow donors. At the time of sampling, all cohort members were nominally healthy, though unrecorded immune exposures were likely present. The donor was CMV seropositive and belonged to the group of around 300 seropositive cohort members. Each donor provided a peripheral blood sample, and peripheral blood mononuclear cells were used for TCR beta sequencing. Genomic DNA was extracted from the blood cell samples with the Qiagen DNeasy Blood Extraction Kit. Library prep was done by the immunoSEQ multiplex PCR assay. A mixture of 60 forward primers for TCR Vbeta segments and 13 reverse primers for TCR Jbeta segments was used in the multiplex PCR. The CDR3 region of rearranged TCR beta genes was amplified from genomic DNA by a multiplex PCR assay. The amplified TCR beta libraries were sequenced on the Illumina HiSeq System as 87-base-pair reads. The authors processed their data as follows. A later analysis counted approximately 84 million unique TCR beta chains across the 650 to 700 repertoires, and 10 million to 12 million of these chains were shared by at least two donors. Raw reads were error-corrected and collapsed into unique sequences by a nearest-neighbor algorithm in which closely related sequences were merged to remove PCR and sequencing errors. V, D and J gene segments were assigned by aligning CDR3 sequences to IMGT reference sequences. Each retained sequence needed at least a six-nucleotide match to both a V gene segment and a J gene segment. A rearrangement was called productive if the CDR3 had no stop codons and remained in frame with V and J, and every other rearrangement was called non-productive. Following IMGT convention, CDR3 was defined as the stretch from the second conserved V-encoded cysteine up to the conserved J-encoded phenylalanine. In an earlier analysis of roughly 580 of the donors, sequences lacking an unambiguous match to a single V gene segment were excluded. In an earlier analysis of several hundred of the donors, V segments were called functional above 56.7% productive rearrangements and were called segregating when the between-donor standard deviation exceeded 5%. A statistical classification framework was built to diagnose cytomegalovirus status from the catalog of TCR beta chain sequences. In a later analysis, TCR nucleotide sequences were compared against IMGT/GENE-DB human TR gene sequences so that V and J genes could be assigned. A later analysis assigned CDR3 sequences and most-parsimonious VDJ recombination scenarios with the TCRdist pipeline. In a later analysis, each TCR beta chain was defined by its CDR3 amino acid sequence together with its V-gene family, and reads without a unique V-gene family were excluded. A later analysis removed 600 or so highly shared, low-generation-probability nucleotide sequences to deal with suspected cross-contamination and a sequencing artifact. In a later analysis, a clonal expansion index was calculated for each public chain from normalized within-repertoire ranks of inferred template counts. A later analysis computed generation probabilities with a VDJ recombination model fitted to out-of-frame rearrangements, and checked the results against IGoR. Hypergeometric tests were used in a later analysis to score TCR-TCR, TCR-HLA and TCR-CMV co-occurrence, with a repertoire-size bias correction applied to the TCR pairs. False discovery rates were estimated in a later analysis by permuting HLA or CMV assignments 20 times. In a later analysis, co-occurring TCRs were grouped using DBSCAN, with TCRdist sequence similarity added in when clustering inside HLA-allele-positive subsets. Repertoires with fewer than 30,000 or more than 120,000 public chains were left out of co-occurrence clustering, as were roughly five repertoires with anomalous nucleotide sharing. TCRdb obtained this table from immuneACCESS and retained in-frame rearrangements with V and J assigned. These tables miss some clones; where compared with another copy, unresolved V genes account for less than half of the shortfall, and the remainder is unexplained. V and J calls and clone size are copied from that table; D and trimming were computed from the DNA. This sample has about 170,000 clones in its table, and 75% of those were observed once. The ten biggest clones cover just under 3% of the sample.

Germline trimming amounts to 5 bases on V and 3 bases on J, with 13 as the count of junction bases outside the gene matches. The germline V gene yields ENHRY for CDR1 and SYGVKD for CDR2. The CDR3 measures 17 amino acids from cysteine to phenylalanine. The entry retains the CDR3 DNA only, 51 bases that are in frame from base 1. This clone was picked up one time. Its specific antigen is unknown. No quality values exist for individual bases; no much larger clone is one base distant. The source is a woman in her fifties or sixties in good health and CMV-seropositive. Recombination joined TRBV10-3 with TRBJ1-1; 9 bases in between match TRBD1. The sequencing sample was made of PBMCs. The nucleotide sequence reads as follows: TGTGCCATCAGTTTCGCCAGTACAGGGGGCAGGTACACTGAAGCTTTCTTT. The encoded protein is CAISFASTGGRYTEAFF.